The present entry profiles one T cell receptor beta chain with its context. The antigen is undetermined. The data were obtained in a study of shared clonotypes between healthy human individuals. Study-wide results and caveats: Clonotype sharing among donors was thought likely to change with sequencing depth. In having few donors, the study represented limited genetic and exposure-history diversity. The four-donor shared clonotypes exceeded non-shared clonotypes in generation probability, with non-shared ones scoring lower.

Naive CD8 populations comprised CD45RO-negative cells positively selected for CCR7, excluding terminally differentiated effector memory CD45RA+ cells. The protocol was immunoSEQ multiplex PCR, while the TCRdb copy is restricted to in-frame clones and leaves out a portion. The table shows roughly 2,000,000 clones, with roughly 94% occurring only once. The CDR3 totals 15 residues. Trimming took off 0 bases at V and 1 base at J, with 10 bases between the two ends. Germline values: CDR1 MGHRA, CDR2 YSYEKL. V gene TRBV4-1 combines with J gene TRBJ2-7, with D possibly TRBD2 on 6 matching bases. What was sequenced was naive CD8+ T cells sorted from blood. The origin of this receptor is a man younger than 30 in good health. CDR3: CASSQDGSESYEQYF. The CDR3 region has the DNA TGCGCCAGCAGCCAAGACGGGAGCGAGTCCTACGAGCAGTACTTC.